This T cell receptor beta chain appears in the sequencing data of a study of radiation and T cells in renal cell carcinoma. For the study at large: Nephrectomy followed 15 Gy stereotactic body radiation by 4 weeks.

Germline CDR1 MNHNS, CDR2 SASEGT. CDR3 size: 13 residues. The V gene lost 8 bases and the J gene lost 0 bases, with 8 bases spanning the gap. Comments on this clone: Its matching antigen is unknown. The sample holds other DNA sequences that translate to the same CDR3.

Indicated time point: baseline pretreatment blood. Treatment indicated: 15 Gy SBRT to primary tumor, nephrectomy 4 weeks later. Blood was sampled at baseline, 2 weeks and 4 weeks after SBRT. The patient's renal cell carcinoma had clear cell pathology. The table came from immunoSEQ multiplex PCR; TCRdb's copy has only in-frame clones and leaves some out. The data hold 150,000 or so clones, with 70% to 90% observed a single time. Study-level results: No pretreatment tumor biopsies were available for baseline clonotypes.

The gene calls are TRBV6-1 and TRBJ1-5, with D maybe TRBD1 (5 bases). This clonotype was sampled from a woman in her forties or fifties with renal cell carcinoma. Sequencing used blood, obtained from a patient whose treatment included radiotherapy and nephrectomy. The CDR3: CASGGDSNQPQHF. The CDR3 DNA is TGTGCCAGCGGAGGGGATAGCAATCAGCCCCAGCATTTT.